This T cell receptor beta chain was found in a study of blood T cell repertoires in COVID-19. The overall study: Researchers got acute and convalescent COVID-19 samples from the United States, Italy and Spain. T cells, B-cell-depleted T cells, or PBMCs supplied cDNA or gDNA.

As originally analysed: The authors estimated nucleated cell counts from reference gene primer amplification. Assay: immunoSEQ multiplex PCR; the TCRdb copy retains only in-frame clones and omits some. V and J calls and clone size are those listed in that table; D and trimming were worked out from the DNA. The sample lists under 250,000 clones, about three quarters seen once, with 5.5% to 7% in the top ten. V dropped 4 bases and J dropped 1 base, with 17 bases sitting between them. Per germline, CDR1 SGHRS and CDR2 YFSETQ. The CDR3 has 16 amino acids. This chain connects TRBV5-1 to TRBJ2-5; D may be TRBD1 (6 bases). Sequences were obtained from peripheral blood. The sequence came from a woman in her sixties or seventies with acute or convalescent COVID-19. Here the CDR3 reads CASSRLPGTIQETQYF. DNA of the CDR3: TGCGCCAGCAGCCGCCTTCCGGGGACAATCCAAGAGACCCAGTACTTC.